The 21 T cell receptor beta chains reported below all come from one sample, sequenced in a study of spatial heterogeneity in lung cancer. Stated time point: sample taken at primary tumor resection. Sequencing was performed on whole RNA extracted from tumor and nontumor lung tissue, or from frozen PBMC, and the material was left unsorted. MiXCR, run by TCRdb on the 5' RACE reads, gives a single entry per CDR3 protein. The sample contains over 14,000 distinct CDR3 sequences, 7% to 9% of which appear only once. This material consisted of PBMCs, taken at surgery. These TCRs come from a female donor with early-stage non-small cell lung cancer.

Ten or more counts support this clonotype. This rearrangement joins TRBV5-1 to TRBJ2-5; 7 bases match TRBD1. With V trimmed by 2 bases and J by 1 base, 5 bases remained unmatched. Germline V gene lookup returns CDR1 SGHRS and CDR2 YFSETQ. The CDR3 has 15 residues. The CDR3 sequence is CASSLGRGTQETQYF. For the CDR3, the DNA is TGCGCCAGCAGCTTAGGCAGGGGGACCCAAGAGACCCAGTACTTC.

This clonotype was observed many times. This chain uses TRBV6-2 or TRBV6-3 with TRBJ2-5; perhaps TRBD1 as D (6 bases). Germline CDR1 MNHEY, CDR2 SVGEGT. Trimming removed 9 bases at V and 0 bases at J, with 8 bases between. CDR3 length: 12 residues. The CDR3, as DNA: TGTGCCAGTGGGACATACCAAGAGACCCAGTACTTC. This encodes CASGTYQETQYF.

This clonotype was picked up many times. The chain employs TRBV7-2 and TRBJ2-3; TRBD2 agrees at 9 bases. CDR1 is SGHTA, CDR2 FQGNSA, per germline. With V trimmed by 2 bases and J by 3 bases, 3 bases remained unmatched. The CDR3 extends over 15 amino acids. The CDR3 coding sequence is TGTGCCAGCAGCTTAATAGCGGGGGAGACAGATACGCAGTATTTT. This sequence encodes CASSLIAGETDTQYF. Full variable domain (outside the CDR3, taken from reference TRBV7-2 and TRBJ2-3): GAGVSQSPSNKVTEKGKDVELRCDPISGHTALYWYRQSLGQGLEFLIYFQGNSAPDKSGLPSDRFSAERTGGSVSTLTIQRTQQEDSAVYLCASSLIAGETDTQYFGPGTRLTVL.

This clonotype was detected ten times or more. V usage is TRBV29-1 and J usage is TRBJ1-2; 8 nucleotides agree with TRBD1. The CDR3 extends over 14 amino acids. V trimming: 3 bases; J trimming: 4 bases; junction bases outside the gene matches: 7. Per germline, CDR1 SQVTM and CDR2 ANQGSEA. CDR3 coding DNA: TGCAGCGTTGACGACAGGGGCCCGGGCTATGGCTACACCTTC. Translation gives CSVDDRGPGYGYTF.

This clonotype has a count of ten or more. The chain couples TRBV4-1 to TRBJ2-5; D gene ambiguous. There are 14 residues in the CDR3. Germline CDR1 is MGHRA and CDR2 is YSYEKL. V lost 1 base and J lost 1, with 7 bases in between. DNA for the CDR3: TGCGCCAGCAGCCAAGGGGCGATCCAAGAGACCCAGTACTTC. Translation gives CASSQGAIQETQYF.

The CDR3 is CASSLGGGYEQYF. DNA for the CDR3: TGTGCCAGCAGCTTAGGAGGCGGATACGAGCAGTACTTC. The V gene is TRBV7-9, the J gene TRBJ2-7; D ambiguous. The V gene lost 1 base and the J gene lost 4 bases, with 8 bases spanning the gap. CDR3 length: 13 amino acids. In germline, CDR1 is SEHNR, CDR2 FQNEAQ (reference sequence).

This clonotype was observed a few times. This sequence joins TRBV6-5 and TRBJ2-7, with 10 bases matching TRBD2. CDR3 length equals 15 residues. V lost 3 bases, J lost 3 bases, and 5 bases stayed unmatched. Per the germline V gene, CDR1 is MNHEY and CDR2 is SVGAGI. For the CDR3, the DNA is TGTGCCAGCAGTTATTCGGCTAGCGGGAGCTACGAGCAGTACTTC. This translates into CASSYSASGSYEQYF.

This chain connects TRBV11-2 to TRBJ2-1; D is ambiguous. This CDR3 comprises 12 residues. V was pared by 2 bases and J by 6 bases, with 5 bases between. From germline, CDR1 is SGHAT and CDR2 FQNNGV. CDR3 loop: CASSLHGNEQFF. CDR3 DNA: TGTGCCAGCAGCTTACATGGCAATGAGCAGTTCTTC.

By sample share, this clonotype is medium-sized (0.01 to 0.1%). The chain couples TRBV19 to TRBJ2-2; TRBD1 is a possible D gene (6 bases). Trimming removed 5 bases from V and 0 bases from J, with 10 bases in between. Per germline, CDR1 LNHDA and CDR2 SQIVND (reference sequence). CDR3 length: 15 residues. CDR3 sequence reads: CASSWTASNTGELFF. CDR3 in DNA: TGTGCCAGTAGTTGGACAGCCTCGAACACCGGGGAGCTGTTTTTT.

This clonotype has at least ten counts. The chain carries TRBV27 and TRBJ1-2; TRBD1 agrees at 8 bases. Trimming took 9 bases from V and 6 from J; bases not matched to a gene: 21. CDR1 is MNHEY and CDR2 is SMNVEV in the germline V gene (reference sequence). This CDR3 has 17 residues. This CDR3 is CARTPGGQGPQRDGYTF. DNA for the CDR3: TGTGCCAGAACACCGGGTGGACAGGGCCCACAGAGGGATGGCTACACCTTC.

In its sample, this clonotype was seen many times. The chain joins TRBV7-9 to TRBJ2-1, with D possibly matching TRBD2 (5 bases). The V end was cut by 4 bases, the J end by 8 bases, with 18 bases between. The CDR3 has 15 residues. CDR1 and CDR2 (germline): SEHNR, FQNEAQ (reference sequence). CDR3 amino acids: CASSSLADLSDEQFF. Here the CDR3 DNA reads TGTGCCAGCAGCTCGCTAGCAGATCTTTCGGATGAGCAGTTCTTC. The variable domain in full, completed from reference TRBV7-9 and TRBJ2-1, reads DTGVSQNPRHKITKRGQNVTFRCDPISEHNRLYWYRQTLGQGPEFLTYFQNEAQLEKSRLLSDRFSAERPKGSFSTLEIQRTEQGDSAMYLCASSSLADLSDEQFFGPGTRLTVL.

The rearrangement links TRBV20-1 to TRBJ2-1, with D uncertain. CDR1 is DFQATT and CDR2 is SNEGSKA in the germline V gene (reference sequence). The CDR3 has 17 amino acids. Trimming stripped 0 bases from V and 6 bases from J, with 21 bases between. The CDR3 spells CSARDTLGVVAFNEQFF. The CDR3 DNA is TGCAGTGCTAGAGACACCCTGGGTGTGGTTGCATTCAATGAGCAGTTCTTC.

This clonotype was counted between two and nine times. The chain couples TRBV27 to TRBJ2-3; possibly TRBD2 for D (5 bases). CDR1 MNHEY and CDR2 SMNVEV come from the germline V gene (reference sequence). CDR3 length: 15 residues. Deletions cut 2 bases from V and 0 bases from J, with 9 bases between. The CDR3 sequence: CASSLIASSTDTQYF. The CDR3 DNA reads as TGTGCCAGCAGTTTAATAGCGTCGAGCACAGATACGCAGTATTTT.

This chain connects TRBV2 to TRBJ1-5; D is uncertain. Trimming took off 3 bases at V and 4 bases at J, with 10 bases between the two ends. The CDR3 contains 14 residues. Germline V lookup: CDR1 SNHLY, CDR2 FYNNEI. The CDR3 region has the DNA TGTGCCAGCAGTGACGGTTATAGAAATCAGCCCCAGCATTTT. Its translation: CASSDGYRNQPQHF.

Ten or more counts support this clonotype. V is TRBV6-5 and J is TRBJ2-7; 7 positions agree with TRBD1. This CDR3 spans 15 amino acids. Per germline, CDR1 MNHEY and CDR2 SVGAGI. V dropped 2 bases and J dropped 1; count of bases not matched to a gene: 5. The CDR3: CASSYETGISYEQYF. CDR3 coding DNA: TGTGCCAGCAGTTACGAGACAGGGATATCCTACGAGCAGTACTTC.

A few counts support this clonotype. The genes are TRBV14 and TRBJ2-1; D is possibly TRBD1 (5 bases). With 0 bases removed from V and 2 bases from J, the gap between germline ends came to 11 bases. CDR3 length equals 16 residues. Germline lookup yields CDR1 SGHDN and CDR2 FVKESK. The CDR3 loop is CASSQDRGIPYNEQFF. The CDR3 DNA reads as TGTGCCAGCAGCCAAGATAGGGGAATCCCCTACAATGAGCAGTTCTTC.

This clonotype was observed many times. The chain recombines TRBV2 with TRBJ2-3, with D possibly matching TRBD2 (6 bases). The germline gives CDR1 SNHLY, CDR2 FYNNEI. V was trimmed by 5 bases and J by 1 base, leaving 16 bases between them. This CDR3 contains 16 residues. The CDR3 sequence is CASSRDFGSGTDTQYF. The CDR3, as DNA: TGTGCCAGCAGTCGGGACTTCGGGTCCGGCACAGATACGCAGTATTTT.

This clonotype was seen ten or more times. V and J are TRBV29-1 and TRBJ2-2; unclear D gene. V gave up 7 bases and J gave up 7 bases, with 16 bases separating them. Germline CDR1 reads SQVTM; CDR2 reads ANQGSEA. CDR3 length equals 13 residues. CDR3 sequence: CSAVIGVGGELFF. The DNA for the CDR3 is TGCAGCGCCGTCATTGGGGTCGGCGGGGAGCTGTTTTTT.

This clonotype counts as medium-sized. The chain recombines TRBV5-4 with TRBJ2-1; 11 nucleotides agree with TRBD1. The CDR3 loop spans 17 amino acids. V was clipped by 6 bases and J by 4 bases; unmatched bases: 12. Germline V lookup: CDR1 SGHNT, CDR2 YYREEE (reference sequence). The DNA of the CDR3 is TGTGCCAGCAACAAGGGTGTTGGGACAGGGGGATACAATGAGCAGTTCTTC. It specifies CASNKGVGTGGYNEQFF.

This clonotype came up many times. The chain employs TRBV7-2 and TRBJ2-2; 9 bases align to TRBD2. CDR1 SGHTA and CDR2 FQGNSA come from the germline V gene. V gave up 8 bases and J gave up 1 base; unmatched junction bases: 5. CDR3 length: 15 residues. In DNA, the CDR3 is TGTGCCAGCCGGATTAGCGGGGGGAACACCGGGGAGCTGTTTTTT. It yields the protein CASRISGGNTGELFF.

This clonotype has a count of ten or more. This chain joins TRBV2 and TRBJ2-2; D call uncertain. This CDR3 has 13 residues. The germline V and J ends were trimmed by 4 bases and 3 bases, with 6 bases remaining between them. Germline V gene lookup returns CDR1 SNHLY and CDR2 FYNNEI. CDR3 region: CASSVSYTGELFF. CDR3 DNA: TGTGCCAGCAGTGTCTCCTACACCGGGGAGCTGTTTTTT. Full variable domain (rest looked up from reference TRBV2 and TRBJ2-2): EPEVTQTPSHQVTQMGQEVILRCVPISNHLYFYWYRQILGQKVEFLVSFYNNEISEKSEIFDDQFSVERPDGSNFTLKIRSTKLEDSAMYFCASSVSYTGELFFGEGSRLTVL.